These 3 T cell receptor beta chains were all obtained from the same sample, sequenced in a study of T cell repertoires in cytomegalovirus infection. TCRdb reprocessed the reads with MiXCR, giving one entry per CDR3 protein. The sample yields about 570,000 distinct CDR3 sequences, roughly 43% seen once. These receptors are not linked to any known antigen. Sequencing used cultured PBMCs, obtained from culture after CMV antigen stimulation. The receptors shown here come from a human donor in good health (CMV status not recorded). Some clones in this sample may be carry-over from other donors' samples.

This clonotype has only a few counts. The chain joins TRBV7-9 to TRBJ1-2; 7 nucleotides line up with TRBD1. This CDR3 region has 15 residues. Germline assignment: CDR1 SEHNR and CDR2 FQNEAQ (reference sequence). The ends lost 0 bases at V and 4 bases at J; junction bases unmatched: 5. This chain's CDR3 is CASSLASGQSYGYTF. The CDR3 bases are TGTGCCAGCAGCTTAGCGTCGGGACAGAGCTATGGCTACACCTTC.

This clonotype has only a few counts. V is TRBV20-1 and J is TRBJ2-5; TRBD1 agrees at 11 bases. Germline V gene sequence: CDR1 DFQATT, CDR2 SNEGSKA (reference sequence). Trimming took 0 bases from V and 4 from J; bases not matched to a gene: 4. The CDR3 has 15 amino acids. Written as DNA, the CDR3 is TGCAGTGCTAGAGACCTAGGACAGGGGGCAGAGACCCAGTACTTC. Amino acid sequence: CSARDLGQGAETQYF.

CDR3 nucleotide sequence: TGCAGTGCTGTTCAAGCGGGCTACTACAATGAGCAGTTCTTC. Amino acid sequence: CSAVQAGYYNEQFF. The rearrangement links TRBV20-1 to TRBJ2-1; maybe TRBD2 (6 bases). The ends were cut back, 5 bases at V and 3 bases at J, with 14 bases in the middle. Per germline, CDR1 DFQATT and CDR2 SNEGSKA (reference sequence). The CDR3 loop spans 14 amino acids.